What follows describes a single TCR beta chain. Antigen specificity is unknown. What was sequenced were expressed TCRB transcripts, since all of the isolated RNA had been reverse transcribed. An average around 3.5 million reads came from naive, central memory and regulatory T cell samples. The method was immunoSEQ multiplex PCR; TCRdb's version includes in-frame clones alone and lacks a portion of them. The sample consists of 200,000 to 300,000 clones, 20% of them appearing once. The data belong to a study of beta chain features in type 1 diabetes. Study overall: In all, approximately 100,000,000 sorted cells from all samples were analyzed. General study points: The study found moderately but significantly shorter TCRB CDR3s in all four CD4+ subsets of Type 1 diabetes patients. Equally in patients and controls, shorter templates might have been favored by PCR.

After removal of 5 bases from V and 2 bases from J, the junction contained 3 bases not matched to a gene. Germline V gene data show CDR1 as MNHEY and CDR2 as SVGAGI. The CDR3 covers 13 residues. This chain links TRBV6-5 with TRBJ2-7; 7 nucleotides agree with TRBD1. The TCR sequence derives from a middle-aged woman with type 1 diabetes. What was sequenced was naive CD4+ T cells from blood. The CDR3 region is CASSGTATYEQYF. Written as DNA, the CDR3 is TGTGCCAGCAGTGGGACAGCGACCTACGAGCAGTACTTC.